This TCR beta chain was identified in a study of Tregs in tolerant kidney transplant recipients. Overall study results and limits: No direct test of biological reproducibility was done here. Tolerant patients' donor-specific Tregs expanded beyond overall Tregs, suggesting antigen-driven growth. For some patients, primers changed over time, blocking nucleotide-level comparison.

Trimming at V came to 6 bases and at J to 10 bases, leaving 12 bases not matched to a gene. Germline V gives CDR1 MNHEY, CDR2 SMNVEV (reference sequence). CDR3 size: 14 residues. The repertoire was sequenced with immunoSEQ multiplex PCR; TCRdb's copy has only in-frame clones and lacks some. The table includes about 52,000 clones, about nine tenths detected once. Mixed chimerism was transient after nonmyeloablative marrow transplants from related graft donors. Thawed PBMCs were FACS-sorted into unstimulated CD4+CD25+CD127- regulatory T cells, CD4+CD25- non-regulatory cells, CD4 and CD8 cells. Of note for this clone: Its antigen is currently unknown.

V and J are TRBV27 and TRBJ2-1, with 7 positions matching TRBD1. The sample in question was CD8+ T cells from blood (PBMCs), obtained 24 months after the transplant. The source of this sequence is a human patient who received a combined kidney and bone marrow transplant. Some T cells may be graft donor cells. The CDR3 DNA is TGTGCCAGCAGGACAGGGCTGACGTTCCACGAGCAGTTCTTC. Translation gives CASRTGLTFHEQFF.